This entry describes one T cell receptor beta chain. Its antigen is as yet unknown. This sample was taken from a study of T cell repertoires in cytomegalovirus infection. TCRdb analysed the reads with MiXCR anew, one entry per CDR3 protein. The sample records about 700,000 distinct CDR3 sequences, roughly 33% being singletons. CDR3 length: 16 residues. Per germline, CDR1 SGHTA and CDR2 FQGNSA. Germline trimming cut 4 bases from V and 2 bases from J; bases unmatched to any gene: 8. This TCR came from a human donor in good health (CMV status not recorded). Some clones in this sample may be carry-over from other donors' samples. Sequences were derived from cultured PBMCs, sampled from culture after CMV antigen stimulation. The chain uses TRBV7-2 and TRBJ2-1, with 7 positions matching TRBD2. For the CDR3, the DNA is TGTGCCAGCAGCTCGCCGGCCGGGGGGACCTACAATGAGCAGTTCTTC. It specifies CASSSPAGGTYNEQFF.